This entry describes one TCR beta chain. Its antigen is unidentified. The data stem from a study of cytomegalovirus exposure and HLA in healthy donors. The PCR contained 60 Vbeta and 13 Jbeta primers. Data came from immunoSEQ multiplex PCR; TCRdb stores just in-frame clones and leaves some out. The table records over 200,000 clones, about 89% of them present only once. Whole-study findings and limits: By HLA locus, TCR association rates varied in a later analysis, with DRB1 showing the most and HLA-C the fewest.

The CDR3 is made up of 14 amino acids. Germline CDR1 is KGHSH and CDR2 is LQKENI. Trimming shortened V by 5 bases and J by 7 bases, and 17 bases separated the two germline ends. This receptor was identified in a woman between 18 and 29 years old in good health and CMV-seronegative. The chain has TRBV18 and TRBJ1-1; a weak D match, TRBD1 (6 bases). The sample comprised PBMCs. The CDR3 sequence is CASSVGAGQIEAFF. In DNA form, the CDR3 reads TGTGCCAGCTCAGTGGGGGCAGGGCAGATTGAAGCTTTCTTT.